This TCR beta chain was identified in a study of shared clonotypes between healthy human individuals. The germline V gene has CDR1 MDHEN and CDR2 SYDVKM. V gave up 10 bases and J gave up 6 bases, with 19 bases separating them. The CDR3 is 14 residues long. The authors distributed each subset's genomic DNA evenly over several immunoSEQ plates. In the authors' methods: ImmunoSEQ output lacked quality scores and full-length reads, limiting matched filtering. Clones were sequenced by immunoSEQ multiplex PCR, and TCRdb holds only the in-frame ones, with some missing. D and trimming were read from the DNA, whereas the V and J calls and clone size are those reported in that table. Found here are hundreds of thousands of clones, around 96% of them singletons; the top ten hold 0.095% to 0.13%. Naive CD8 cells lacked CD45RO and underwent positive selection for CCR7, leaving out terminally differentiated effector memory CD45RA+ cells. Nashville, Tennessee was home to all donors, each a Caucasian adult.

The receptor comes from a woman between 25 and 40 years old in good health. The chain uses TRBV28 and TRBJ1-5; perhaps TRBD1 as D (5 bases). The sequencing sample was made of naive CD8+ T cells sorted from blood. The CDR3 sequence is CATSIQGLGQPQHF. The CDR3, as DNA: TGTGCCACCTCAATCCAGGGATTAGGTCAGCCCCAGCATTTT.